These 26 T cell receptor beta chains were sequenced from one sample in a study of T cell responses to AZD1222 COVID-19 vaccine. Measured with immunoSEQ multiplex PCR; TCRdb has only the in-frame clones, and not every one. The sample holds about 110,000 clones, about nine tenths seen once. Sequences were derived from peripheral blood, sampled on day 0 of MenACWY control vaccination. These receptors were taken from an adult in good health.

The CDR3 loop reads CASSTTSGQETQYF. The CDR3 bases are TGCGCCAGCAGTACGACTAGCGGACAAGAGACCCAGTACTTC. The rearrangement uses TRBV10-2 and TRBJ2-5; 9 bases agree with TRBD2. Germline loops: CDR1 WSHSY, CDR2 SAAADI. The junction had 3 bases not matched to a gene; V was cut back by 5 bases and J by 2 bases. The CDR3 consists of 14 residues.

The chain links TRBV5-1 to TRBJ2-1, with a tentative D call TRBD1 (6 bases). The germline CDR1 and CDR2 sequences are SGHRS and YFSETQ. The CDR3 sequence is 15 residues long. Trimming took 0 bases from V and 3 from J, leaving 10 bases between them. This CDR3 is CASSLVGGYYNEQFF. As DNA, the CDR3 is TGCGCCAGCAGCTTGGTAGGGGGTTACTACAATGAGCAGTTCTTC.

The V call is TRBV13, the J call TRBJ1-2; D is possibly TRBD1 (6 bases). The germline CDR1 and CDR2 sequences are PRHDT and FYEKMQ (reference sequence). Between the trimmed V and J ends, which lost 5 bases and 4 bases, there was a span of 14 bases. CDR3 length equals 14 residues. The CDR3 spells CASSPPGGSYGYTF. CDR3 bases: TGTGCCAGCAGCCCCCCCGGGGGCTCCTATGGCTACACCTTC.

This sequence joins TRBV10-3 and TRBJ1-1; TRBD1 agrees at 8 bases. Trimming cost V 0 bases and J 4 bases; bases outside gene matches: 13. Germline V lookup: CDR1 ENHRY, CDR2 SYGVKD. The CDR3 totals 18 residues. The CDR3 loop reads CAISESNGKTGGGTEAFF. The CDR3 DNA follows: TGTGCCATCAGTGAGTCAAATGGCAAAACAGGGGGTGGCACTGAAGCTTTCTTT.

This clone appeared a single time. The chain recombines TRBV9 with TRBJ2-3, with 9 bases identical to TRBD2. The CDR3 length is 13 residues. Germline values: CDR1 SGDLS, CDR2 YYNGEE. Trimming at V came to 7 bases and at J to 5 bases, leaving 5 bases not matched to a gene. CDR3 sequence (DNA): TGTGCCAGCGCCGGGACTAGCTTAGATACGCAGTATTTT. Residues: CASAGTSLDTQYF.

This clone was counted a single time. The chain combines TRBV6-1 with TRBJ1-5, with D maybe TRBD1 (6 bases). The CDR3 extends over 13 amino acids. Trimming took off 2 bases at V and 13 bases at J, with 15 bases between the two ends. Germline values: CDR1 MNHNS, CDR2 SASEGT. The DNA of the CDR3 is TGTGCCAGCAGTGAAAGGGGGGGCTCCCCACAGCATTTT. It is translated as CASSERGGSPQHF.

This clone is classed as medium-sized. The chain employs TRBV18 and TRBJ1-1, with 7 positions matching TRBD1. This CDR3 is built from 17 residues. J lost 0 bases, V lost 0 bases, and 7 bases had no gene match. Germline-derived CDR1 and CDR2 are KGHSH and LQKENI. In nucleotides, the CDR3 is TGTGCCAGCTCACCACCCAGGGGGGGAGTCATGAACACTGAAGCTTTCTTT. Translating it yields CASSPPRGGVMNTEAFF.

V and J are TRBV18 and TRBJ1-1; no clear D. This CDR3 comprises 16 residues. V was shortened by 3 bases and J by 7 bases, with 21 bases between the two germline ends. Germline values: CDR1 KGHSH, CDR2 LQKENI. The CDR3 sequence is CASSPPPWTATSEAFF. CDR3 in DNA: TGTGCCAGCTCACCGCCTCCTTGGACGGCCACGAGTGAAGCTTTCTTT.

CDR3 sequence (DNA): TGTGCCAGCAGACCTCAGGGAGCTAACTATGGCTACACCTTC. Protein product: CASRPQGANYGYTF. This chain connects TRBV6-2 or TRBV6-3 to TRBJ1-2; D possibly corresponds to TRBD1 (5 bases). The V gene's germline CDR1 is MNHEY and CDR2 SVGEGT. The CDR3 extends over 14 amino acids. Trimming shortened V by 6 bases and J by 0 bases, and 11 bases separated the two germline ends.

The chain combines TRBV6-5 with TRBJ1-4; 7 nucleotides match TRBD1. Germline values: CDR1 MNHEY, CDR2 SVGAGI. V was clipped by 6 bases and J by 0 bases; unmatched bases: 4. This CDR3 has 15 residues. CDR3 sequence reads: CASRRTGATNEKLFF. CDR3 coding DNA: TGTGCCAGCAGACGGACAGGCGCAACTAATGAAAAACTGTTTTTT.

This chain connects TRBV4-2 to TRBJ2-7, with D unclear. CDR1 and CDR2 from the germline V gene are LGHNA and YNFKEQ. Trimming took 3 bases from V and 5 from J, leaving 11 bases between them. The CDR3 consists of 13 residues. In DNA, the CDR3 is TGTGCCAGCAGCCATTACCAGGCAAACGAGCAGTACTTC. It specifies CASSHYQANEQYF.

The V and J genes are TRBV6-1 and TRBJ2-3; D is perhaps TRBD2 (6 bases). V was trimmed by 3 bases and J by 2 bases, leaving 6 bases between them. This CDR3 comprises 13 residues. Germline V CDR1 and CDR2: MNHNS, SASEGT. The CDR3 nucleotides read TGTGCCAGCAGTGAGGGACTCACAGATACGCAGTATTTT. Its translation is CASSEGLTDTQYF.

J is TRBJ1-2 and V is TRBV19, with D maybe TRBD1 (5 bases). Germline V gene lookup returns CDR1 LNHDA and CDR2 SQIVND (reference sequence). V lost 3 bases, J lost 4 bases, and 18 bases lay in between. CDR3 length: 16 amino acids. The CDR3 DNA follows: TGTGCCAGTAGTATCCTCGACGGGGGTTTCCTCTATGGCTACACCTTC. This gives the protein CASSILDGGFLYGYTF.

The chain uses TRBV6-5 and TRBJ1-2, with TRBD1 as a possible D gene (5 bases). CDR1 is MNHEY and CDR2 is SVGAGI in the germline V gene. The CDR3 covers 16 residues. V was cut by 2 bases and J by 7 bases, with 20 bases left in between. In nucleotides, the CDR3 is TGTGCCAGCAGTTACGGGGGGGAAGGGGTAACTGTTGGCTACACCTTC. It encodes CASSYGGEGVTVGYTF.

The gene calls are TRBV4-2 and TRBJ2-7; D is undetermined. The V gene lost 2 bases and the J gene lost 3 bases, with 5 bases spanning the gap. This CDR3 has 12 residues. The germline V gene encodes CDR1 LGHNA and CDR2 YNFKEQ. CDR3 DNA sequence: TGTGCCAGCAGCCAAAGCCACTACGAGCAGTACTTC. It yields the protein CASSQSHYEQYF.

This rearrangement joins TRBV6-2 or TRBV6-3 to TRBJ1-5; D remains unclear. Germline loops: CDR1 MNHEY, CDR2 SVGEGT. There are 15 residues in the CDR3. V lost 1 base and J 7 bases, leaving 14 bases between the germline ends. CDR3 protein: CASSYYGSPRQPQHF. In nucleotides, the CDR3 is TGTGCCAGCAGTTACTACGGGAGCCCAAGACAGCCCCAGCATTTT.

The CDR3: CASSAGGPLEETQYF. The CDR3 DNA reads TGTGCCAGCAGCGCCGGCGGGCCCCTGGAAGAGACCCAGTACTTC. V gene TRBV5-6 combines with J gene TRBJ2-5; tentative D call: TRBD2 (5 bases). The length of the CDR3 is 15 residues. CDR1 is SGHDT, CDR2 YYEEEE, per germline. The germline V and J ends were trimmed by 4 bases and 3 bases, with 16 bases remaining between them.

The chain links TRBV2 to TRBJ1-5, with D hard to call. This CDR3 spans 16 amino acids. V was pared by 3 bases and J by 4 bases, with 16 bases between. Germline lookup yields CDR1 SNHLY and CDR2 FYNNEI. CDR3 coding DNA: TGTGCCAGCAGTGAGGGGAACTTAGGGTCTAATCAGCCCCAGCATTTT. Its protein is CASSEGNLGSNQPQHF.

This clone has a single count. This sequence joins TRBV7-2 and TRBJ2-5, with 9 bases that match TRBD1. J was trimmed by 5 bases and V by 3 bases; bases with no gene match: 10. In germline, CDR1 is SGHTA, CDR2 FQGNSA. The CDR3 length is 16 residues. CDR3 sequence (DNA): TGTGCCAGCAGCTTTCGGGGGACAGGGAGCGTGGAGACCCAGTACTTC. Translated, it gives CASSFRGTGSVETQYF.

The rearrangement joins TRBV13 to TRBJ1-1; TRBD1 aligns across 7 bases. The CDR3 runs 16 residues. Germline CDR1 and CDR2: PRHDT and FYEKMQ (reference sequence). Trimming cost V 4 bases and J 1 base; bases outside gene matches: 9. The CDR3 region has the DNA TGTGCCAGCAGCTCCCCCTACAGGGGAAAGAACACTGAAGCTTTCTTT. Translating it yields CASSSPYRGKNTEAFF. The entire variable domain, with the rest obtained from reference TRBV13 and TRBJ1-1, is as follows: AAGVIQSPRHLIKEKRETATLKCYPIPRHDTVYWYQQGPGQDPQFLISFYEKMQSDKGSIPDRFSAQQFSDYHSELNMSSLELGDSALYFCASSSPYRGKNTEAFFGQGTRLTVV.

Notes on this clone: In the same sample, other DNA sequences code for this CDR3. J is TRBJ2-2 and V is TRBV6-5; 8 bases are a match to TRBD1. Trimming removed 6 bases from V and 6 bases from J; junction bases left unmatched: 3. The CDR3 totals 13 residues. The germline V gene encodes CDR1 MNHEY and CDR2 SVGAGI. The CDR3 DNA follows: TGTGCCAGCAGCCAACAGGGGGCCGGGGAGCTGTTTTTT. This translates into CASSQQGAGELFF.

This clone appeared a single time. This chain joins TRBV7-2 and TRBJ1-6, with D possibly being TRBD1 (6 bases). The CDR3 loop spans 12 amino acids. The germline CDR1 and CDR2 sequences are SGHTA and FQGNSA. V lost 5 bases to trimming and J lost 15 bases, with 14 bases between them. DNA for the CDR3: TGTGCCAGCAGCGGAGGGGGACCTTACCTCCACTTT. Protein: CASSGGGPYLHF.

The chain recombines TRBV5-1 with TRBJ1-2; D possibly corresponds to TRBD1 (5 bases). Germline CDR1 is SGHRS and CDR2 is YFSETQ. This CDR3 has 14 residues. V was shortened by 0 bases and J by 4 bases, with 10 bases between the two germline ends. CDR3 sequence: CASSLGGDGYGYTF. DNA for the CDR3: TGCGCCAGCAGCTTGGGAGGGGACGGCTATGGCTACACCTTC.

V and J are TRBV19 and TRBJ1-2; TRBD1 matches at 7 bases. Germline V gives CDR1 LNHDA, CDR2 SQIVND (reference sequence). The V gene end was trimmed by 4 bases and the J gene end by 7 bases; junction bases not matched to a gene: 9. This CDR3 contains 14 residues. The DNA of the CDR3 is TGTGCCAGTAGTACCTTGACAGGGTCGGGTGGCTACACCTTC. Protein: CASSTLTGSGGYTF. Full variable domain (rest looked up from reference TRBV19 and TRBJ1-2): DGGITQSPKYLFRKEGQNVTLSCEQNLNHDAMYWYRQDPGQGLRLIYYSQIVNDFQKGDIAEGYSVSREKKESFPLTVTSAQKNPTAFYLCASSTLTGSGGYTFGSGTRLTVV.

The chain employs TRBV6-5 and TRBJ1-1; D is unclear. V was trimmed by 0 bases and J by 5 bases, leaving 13 bases between them. Germline CDR1 is MNHEY and CDR2 is SVGAGI. CDR3 length equals 15 residues. CDR3: CASSYSGGLGTEAFF. Here the CDR3 DNA reads TGTGCCAGCAGTTACTCTGGAGGCCTGGGGACTGAAGCTTTCTTT.

V gene TRBV2 combines with J gene TRBJ1-6; the D is unclear. Germline V gene lookup returns CDR1 SNHLY and CDR2 FYNNEI. The CDR3 spans 15 residues. With 2 bases removed from V and 1 base from J, the gap between germline ends came to 6 bases. CDR3 nucleotide sequence: TGTGCCAGCAGTGAACAGAGATCCTATAATTCACCCCTCCACTTT. It codes for CASSEQRSYNSPLHF.